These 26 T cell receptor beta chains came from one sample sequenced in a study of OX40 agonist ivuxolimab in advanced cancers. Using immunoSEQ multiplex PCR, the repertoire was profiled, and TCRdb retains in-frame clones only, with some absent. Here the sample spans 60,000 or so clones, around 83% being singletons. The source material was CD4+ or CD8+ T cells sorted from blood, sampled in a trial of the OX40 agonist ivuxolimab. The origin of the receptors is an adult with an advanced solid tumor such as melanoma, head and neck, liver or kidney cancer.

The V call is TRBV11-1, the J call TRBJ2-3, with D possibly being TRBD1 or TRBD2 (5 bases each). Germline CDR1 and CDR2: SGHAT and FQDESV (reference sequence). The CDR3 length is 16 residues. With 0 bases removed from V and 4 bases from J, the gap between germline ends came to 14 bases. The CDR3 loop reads CASSLAVGPDSDTQYF. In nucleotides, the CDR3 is TGTGCCAGCAGCTTAGCTGTGGGACCGGATTCAGATACGCAGTATTTT.

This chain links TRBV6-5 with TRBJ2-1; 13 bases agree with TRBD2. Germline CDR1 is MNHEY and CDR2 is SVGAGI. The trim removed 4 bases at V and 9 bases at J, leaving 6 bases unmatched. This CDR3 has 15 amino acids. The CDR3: CASSSGLAGVGEQFF. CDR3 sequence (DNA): TGTGCCAGCAGTTCCGGACTAGCGGGAGTAGGTGAGCAGTTCTTC.

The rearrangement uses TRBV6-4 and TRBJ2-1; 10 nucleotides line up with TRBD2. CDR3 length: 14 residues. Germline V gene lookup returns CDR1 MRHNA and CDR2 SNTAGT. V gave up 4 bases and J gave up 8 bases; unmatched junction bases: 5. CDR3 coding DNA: TGTGCCAGCAGTGTGCTAGCGGGAGTATATGAGCAGTTCTTC. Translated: CASSVLAGVYEQFF.

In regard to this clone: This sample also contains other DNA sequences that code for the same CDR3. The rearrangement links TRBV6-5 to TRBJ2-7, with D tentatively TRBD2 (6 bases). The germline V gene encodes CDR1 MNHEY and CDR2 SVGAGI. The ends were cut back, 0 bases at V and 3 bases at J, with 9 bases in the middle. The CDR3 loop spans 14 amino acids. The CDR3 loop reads CASSYSGGSYEQYF. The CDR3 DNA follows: TGTGCCAGCAGTTACTCGGGAGGAAGCTACGAGCAGTACTTC.

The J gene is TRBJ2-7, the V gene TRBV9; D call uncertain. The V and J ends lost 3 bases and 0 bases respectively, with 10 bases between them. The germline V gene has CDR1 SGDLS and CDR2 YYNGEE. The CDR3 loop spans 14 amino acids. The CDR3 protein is CASSGIDSSYEQYF. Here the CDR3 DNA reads TGTGCCAGCAGCGGTATTGATAGCTCCTACGAGCAGTACTTC.

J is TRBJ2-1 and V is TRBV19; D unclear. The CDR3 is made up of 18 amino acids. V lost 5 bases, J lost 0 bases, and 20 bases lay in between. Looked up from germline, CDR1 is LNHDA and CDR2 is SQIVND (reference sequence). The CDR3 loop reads CASSPAGFGESSYNEQFF. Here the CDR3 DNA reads TGTGCCAGTAGTCCAGCAGGATTTGGTGAGAGCTCCTACAATGAGCAGTTCTTC. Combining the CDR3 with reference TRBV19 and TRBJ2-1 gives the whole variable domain DGGITQSPKYLFRKEGQNVTLSCEQNLNHDAMYWYRQDPGQGLRLIYYSQIVNDFQKGDIAEGYSVSREKKESFPLTVTSAQKNPTAFYLCASSPAGFGESSYNEQFFGPGTRLTVL.

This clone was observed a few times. The DNA for the CDR3 is TGCGCCAGCAGCTTGCGCGGGAGGGGGGCCTACAATGAGCAGTTCTTC. Its protein product is CASSLRGRGAYNEQFF. V is TRBV5-1 and J is TRBJ2-1; TRBD2 matches 9 bases. This CDR3 is built from 16 residues. Germline V lookup: CDR1 SGHRS, CDR2 YFSETQ. J was trimmed by 2 bases and V by 1 base; bases with no gene match: 4.

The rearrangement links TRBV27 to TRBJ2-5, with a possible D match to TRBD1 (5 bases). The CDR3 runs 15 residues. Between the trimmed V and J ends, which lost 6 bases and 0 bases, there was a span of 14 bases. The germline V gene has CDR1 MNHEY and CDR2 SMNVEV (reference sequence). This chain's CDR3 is CASSLDSNDQETQYF. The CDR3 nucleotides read TGTGCCAGCAGCCTCGACAGTAATGACCAAGAGACCCAGTACTTC.

CDR3 protein: CASNQRQEGYGYTF. In DNA, the CDR3 is TGTGCCAGCAACCAAAGACAGGAGGGCTATGGCTACACCTTC. This chain uses TRBV2 with TRBJ1-2, with D maybe TRBD1 (6 bases). The CDR3 is made up of 14 amino acids. Germline assignment: CDR1 SNHLY and CDR2 FYNNEI. V was cut by 7 bases and J by 4 bases, with 16 bases left in between.

The CDR3 coding sequence is TGTGCCAGTAGTGAAAGGGGCGGGGCTTCTTCCTACGAGCAGTACTTC. Protein product: CASSERGGASSYEQYF. The chain joins TRBV19 to TRBJ2-7; perhaps TRBD2 as D (6 bases). The germline V gene encodes CDR1 LNHDA and CDR2 SQIVND (reference sequence). The CDR3 has 16 residues. Between the trimmed V and J ends, which lost 5 bases and 1 base, there was a span of 18 bases.

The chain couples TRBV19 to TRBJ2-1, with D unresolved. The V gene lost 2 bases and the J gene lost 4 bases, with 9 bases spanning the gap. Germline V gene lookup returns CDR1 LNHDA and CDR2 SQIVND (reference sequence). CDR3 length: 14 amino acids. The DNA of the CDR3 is TGTGCCAGTAGTATAAACCAACTATACAATGAGCAGTTCTTC. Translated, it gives CASSINQLYNEQFF.

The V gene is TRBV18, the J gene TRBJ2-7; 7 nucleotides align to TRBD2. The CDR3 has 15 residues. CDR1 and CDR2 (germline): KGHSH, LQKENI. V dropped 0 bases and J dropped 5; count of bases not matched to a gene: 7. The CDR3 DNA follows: TGTGCCAGCTCACCACCGAACGCGGGAGCTCACGAGCAGTACTTC. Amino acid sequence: CASSPPNAGAHEQYF.

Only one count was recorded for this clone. In DNA, the CDR3 is TGTGCCAGCATTAGGACTAGCGGGAGTCACAATGAGCAGTTCTTC. Its translation is CASIRTSGSHNEQFF. This chain links TRBV6-6 with TRBJ2-1; 13 bases fit TRBD2. Losses at the gene ends were 7 bases for V and 5 bases for J; bases not matched to a gene: 5. CDR1 and CDR2 (germline): MNHNY, SVGAGI (reference sequence). The CDR3 consists of 15 residues.

The CDR3 DNA reads TGTGCCAGCAGCTTAGTAAGTGAGCAGTTCTTC. Translating it yields CASSLVSEQFF. The rearrangement joins TRBV11-2 to TRBJ2-1; unclear D gene. The CDR3 covers 11 residues. V dropped 1 base and J dropped 9 bases, with 4 bases sitting between them. Germline CDR1 and CDR2: SGHAT and FQNNGV.

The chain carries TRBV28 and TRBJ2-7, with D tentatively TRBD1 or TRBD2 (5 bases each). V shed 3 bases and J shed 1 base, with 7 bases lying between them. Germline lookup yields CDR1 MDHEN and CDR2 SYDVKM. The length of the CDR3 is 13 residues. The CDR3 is CASSFWGSYEQYF. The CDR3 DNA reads TGTGCCAGCAGTTTCTGGGGGTCCTACGAGCAGTACTTC.

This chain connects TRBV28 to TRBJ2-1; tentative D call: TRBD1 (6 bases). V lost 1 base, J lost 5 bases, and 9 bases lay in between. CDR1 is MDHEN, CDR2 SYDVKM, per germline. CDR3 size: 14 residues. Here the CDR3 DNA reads TGTGCCAGCAGTTTATTACAGGGCAACAATGAGCAGTTCTTC. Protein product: CASSLLQGNNEQFF.

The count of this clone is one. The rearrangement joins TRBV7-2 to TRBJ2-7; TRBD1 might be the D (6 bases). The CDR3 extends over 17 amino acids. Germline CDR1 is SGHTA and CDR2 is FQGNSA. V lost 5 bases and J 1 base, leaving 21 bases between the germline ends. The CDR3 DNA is TGTGCCAGCAGCCTGAGAATAACAGGGTATGGGTCCTACGAGCAGTACTTC. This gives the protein CASSLRITGYGSYEQYF.

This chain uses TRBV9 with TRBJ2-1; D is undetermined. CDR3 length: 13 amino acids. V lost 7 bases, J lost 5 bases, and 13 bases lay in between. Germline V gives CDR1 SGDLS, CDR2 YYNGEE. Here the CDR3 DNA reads TGTGCCAGCGCTCTGGGGTTCGACAATGAGCAGTTCTTC. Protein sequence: CASALGFDNEQFF.

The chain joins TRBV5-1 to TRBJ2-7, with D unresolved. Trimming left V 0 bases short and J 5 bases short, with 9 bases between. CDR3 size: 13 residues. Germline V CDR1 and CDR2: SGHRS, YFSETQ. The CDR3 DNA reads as TGCGCCAGCAGCTTGGGGACCTATGACGAGCAGTACTTC. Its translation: CASSLGTYDEQYF.

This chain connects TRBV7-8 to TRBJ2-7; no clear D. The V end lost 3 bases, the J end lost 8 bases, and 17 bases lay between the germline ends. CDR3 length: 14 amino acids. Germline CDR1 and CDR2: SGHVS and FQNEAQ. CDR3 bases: TGTGCCAGCAGCTTTAGTCCGGAACTACGACAGCAGTACTTC. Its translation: CASSFSPELRQQYF.

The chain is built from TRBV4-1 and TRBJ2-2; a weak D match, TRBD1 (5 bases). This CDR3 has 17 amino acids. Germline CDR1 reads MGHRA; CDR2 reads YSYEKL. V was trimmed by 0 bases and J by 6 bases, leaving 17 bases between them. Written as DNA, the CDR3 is TGCGCCAGCAGCCAAGATCTGGCGCAGGGCGAAGCCGGGGAGCTGTTTTTT. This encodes CASSQDLAQGEAGELFF.

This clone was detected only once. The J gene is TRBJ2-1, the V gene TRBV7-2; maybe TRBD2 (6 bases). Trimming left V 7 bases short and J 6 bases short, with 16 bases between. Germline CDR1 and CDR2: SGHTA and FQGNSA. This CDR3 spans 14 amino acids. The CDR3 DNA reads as TGTGCCAGCACCTCCCCCGGGAGAGTCAATGAGCAGTTCTTC. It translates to CASTSPGRVNEQFF.

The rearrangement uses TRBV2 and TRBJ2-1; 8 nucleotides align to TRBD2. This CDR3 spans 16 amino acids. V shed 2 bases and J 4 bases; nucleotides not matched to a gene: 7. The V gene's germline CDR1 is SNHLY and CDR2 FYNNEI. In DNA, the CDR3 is TGTGCCAGCAGTGAACAGGTCGGGAGGGCTTACAATGAGCAGTTCTTC. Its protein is CASSEQVGRAYNEQFF.

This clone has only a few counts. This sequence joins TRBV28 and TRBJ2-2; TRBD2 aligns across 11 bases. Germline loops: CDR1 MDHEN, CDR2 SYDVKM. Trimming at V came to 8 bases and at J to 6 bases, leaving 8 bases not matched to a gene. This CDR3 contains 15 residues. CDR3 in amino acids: CASHPLAGASGELFF. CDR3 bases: TGTGCCAGCCACCCACTAGCGGGAGCCTCCGGGGAGCTGTTTTTT.

The CDR3 region is CASSLVGQGRTDTQYF. CDR3 nucleotide sequence: TGTGCCAGCAGCTTGGTTGGGCAGGGGAGGACAGATACGCAGTATTTT. This rearrangement joins TRBV5-6 to TRBJ2-3; the D call may be TRBD1 or TRBD2 (6 bases each). This CDR3 has 16 amino acids. Germline V CDR1 and CDR2: SGHDT, YYEEEE. Trimming pared 0 bases from V and 3 bases from J, leaving 14 bases between.

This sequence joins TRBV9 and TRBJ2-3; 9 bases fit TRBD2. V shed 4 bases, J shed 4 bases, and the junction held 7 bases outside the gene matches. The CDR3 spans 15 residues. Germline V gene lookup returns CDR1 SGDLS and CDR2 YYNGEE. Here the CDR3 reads CASSSGLAGADTQYF. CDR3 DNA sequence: TGTGCCAGCAGCTCGGGACTAGCTGGGGCAGATACGCAGTATTTT.